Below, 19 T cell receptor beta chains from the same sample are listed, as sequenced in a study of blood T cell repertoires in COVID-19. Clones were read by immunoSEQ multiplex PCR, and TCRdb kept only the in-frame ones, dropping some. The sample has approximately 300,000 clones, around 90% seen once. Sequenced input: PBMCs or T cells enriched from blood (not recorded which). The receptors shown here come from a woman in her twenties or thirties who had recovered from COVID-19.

The CDR3 here is CASSAQTNYNEQFF. CDR3 DNA sequence: TGTGCCAGCAGCGCACAGACGAATTACAATGAGCAGTTCTTC. The chain joins TRBV9 to TRBJ2-1; D remains ambiguous. V was pared by 3 bases and J by 4 bases, with 11 bases between. The CDR3 spans 14 residues. Germline V lookup: CDR1 SGDLS, CDR2 YYNGEE.

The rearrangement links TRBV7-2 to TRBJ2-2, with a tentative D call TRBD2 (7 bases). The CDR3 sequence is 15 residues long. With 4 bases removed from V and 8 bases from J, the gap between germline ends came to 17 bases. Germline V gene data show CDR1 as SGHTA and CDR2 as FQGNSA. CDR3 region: CASSYTPGGLGELFF. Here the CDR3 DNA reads TGTGCCAGCAGCTACACCCCCGGGGGGCTGGGGGAGCTGTTTTTT.

CDR3 in amino acids: CASSPAGGQPQHF. In DNA, the CDR3 is TGTGCCAGTAGTCCGGCGGGAGGGCAGCCCCAGCATTTT. The chain links TRBV19 to TRBJ1-5, with D uncertain. This CDR3 spans 13 amino acids. The germline CDR1 and CDR2 sequences are LNHDA and SQIVND (reference sequence). The V end was cut by 5 bases, the J end by 7 bases, with 12 bases between.

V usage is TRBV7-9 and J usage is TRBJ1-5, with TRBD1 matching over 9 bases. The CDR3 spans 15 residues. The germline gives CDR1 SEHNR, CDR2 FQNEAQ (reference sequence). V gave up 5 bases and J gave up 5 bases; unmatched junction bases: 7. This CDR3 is CASSKTGGWHQPQHF. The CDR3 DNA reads TGTGCCAGCAGCAAGACAGGGGGTTGGCATCAGCCCCAGCATTTT.

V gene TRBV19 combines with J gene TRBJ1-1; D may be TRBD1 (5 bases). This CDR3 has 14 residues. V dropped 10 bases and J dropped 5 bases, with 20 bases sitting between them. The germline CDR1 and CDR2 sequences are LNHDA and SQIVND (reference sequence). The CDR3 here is CATLGRAGETEAFF. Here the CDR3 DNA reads TGTGCCACCCTGGGACGGGCGGGGGAGACTGAAGCTTTCTTT.

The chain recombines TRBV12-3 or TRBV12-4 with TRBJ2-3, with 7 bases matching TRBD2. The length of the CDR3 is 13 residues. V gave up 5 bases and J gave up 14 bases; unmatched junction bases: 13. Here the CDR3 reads CASSPGAWGGWYF. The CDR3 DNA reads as TGTGCCAGCAGTCCTGGGGCTTGGGGGGGATGGTATTTT.

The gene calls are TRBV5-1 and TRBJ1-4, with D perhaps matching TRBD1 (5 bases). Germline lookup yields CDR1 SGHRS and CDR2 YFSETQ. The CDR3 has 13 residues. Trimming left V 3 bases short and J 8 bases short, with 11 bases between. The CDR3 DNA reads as TGCGCCAGCAGCTCGCAGGGAGGCGAAAAACTGTTTTTT. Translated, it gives CASSSQGGEKLFF.

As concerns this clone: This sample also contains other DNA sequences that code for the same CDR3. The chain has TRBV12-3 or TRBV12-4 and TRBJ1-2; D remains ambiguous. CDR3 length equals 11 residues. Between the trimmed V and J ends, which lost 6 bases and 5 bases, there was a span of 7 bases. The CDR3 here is CASSRGYGYTF. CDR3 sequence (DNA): TGTGCCAGCAGCCGAGGGTATGGCTACACCTTC.

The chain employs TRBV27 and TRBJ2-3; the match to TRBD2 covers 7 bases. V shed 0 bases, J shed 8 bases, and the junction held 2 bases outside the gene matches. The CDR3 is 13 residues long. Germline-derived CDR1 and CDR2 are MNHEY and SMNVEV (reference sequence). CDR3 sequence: CASSLSIAGTQYF. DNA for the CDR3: TGTGCCAGCAGTTTATCGATAGCGGGTACGCAGTATTTT.

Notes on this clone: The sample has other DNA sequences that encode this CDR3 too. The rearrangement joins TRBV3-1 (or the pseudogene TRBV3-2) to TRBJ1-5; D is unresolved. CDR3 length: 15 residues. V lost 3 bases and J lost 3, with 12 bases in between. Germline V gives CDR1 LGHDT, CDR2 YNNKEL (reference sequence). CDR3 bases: TGTGCCAGCAGCCAGGGTGGAGGGAACAATCAGCCCCAGCATTTT. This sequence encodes CASSQGGGNNQPQHF.

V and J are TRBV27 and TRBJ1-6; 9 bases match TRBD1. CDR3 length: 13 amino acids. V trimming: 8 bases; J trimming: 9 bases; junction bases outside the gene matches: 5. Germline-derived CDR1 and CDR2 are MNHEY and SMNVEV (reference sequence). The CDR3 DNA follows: TGTGCCAGCGCCGGGACAGGGAGTTCACCCCTCCACTTT. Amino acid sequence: CASAGTGSSPLHF.

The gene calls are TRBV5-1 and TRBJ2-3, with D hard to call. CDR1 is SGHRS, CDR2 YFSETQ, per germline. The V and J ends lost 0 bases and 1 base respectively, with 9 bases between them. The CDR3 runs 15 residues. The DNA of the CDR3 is TGCGCCAGCAGCTTGGCCATCCGGGGCACAGATACGCAGTATTTT. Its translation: CASSLAIRGTDTQYF.

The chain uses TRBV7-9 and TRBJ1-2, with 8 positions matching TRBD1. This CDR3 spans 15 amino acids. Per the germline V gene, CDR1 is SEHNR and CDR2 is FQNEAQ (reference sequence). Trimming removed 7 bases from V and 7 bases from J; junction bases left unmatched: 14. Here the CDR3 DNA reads TGTGCCAGCACACCCATGGCAGGGGGCAAGGGTGGCTACACCTTC. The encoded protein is CASTPMAGGKGGYTF.

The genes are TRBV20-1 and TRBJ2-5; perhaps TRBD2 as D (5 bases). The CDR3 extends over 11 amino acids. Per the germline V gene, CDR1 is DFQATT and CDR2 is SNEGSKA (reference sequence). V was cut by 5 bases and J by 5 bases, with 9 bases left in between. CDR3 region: CSALRRETQYF. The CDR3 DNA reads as TGCAGTGCTCTCCGGAGGGAGACCCAGTACTTC.

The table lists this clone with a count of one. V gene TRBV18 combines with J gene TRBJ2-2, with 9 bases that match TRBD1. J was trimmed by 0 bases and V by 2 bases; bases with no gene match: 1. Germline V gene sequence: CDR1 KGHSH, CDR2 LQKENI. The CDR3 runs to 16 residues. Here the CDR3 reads CASSPNRGPNTGELFF. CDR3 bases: TGTGCCAGCTCACCAAACAGGGGGCCGAACACCGGGGAGCTGTTTTTT.

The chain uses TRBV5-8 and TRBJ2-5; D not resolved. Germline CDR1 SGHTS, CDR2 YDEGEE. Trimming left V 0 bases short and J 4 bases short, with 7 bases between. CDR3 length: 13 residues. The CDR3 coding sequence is TGTGCCAGCAGCTTGGTAGTAAGAGAGACCCAGTACTTC. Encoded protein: CASSLVVRETQYF.

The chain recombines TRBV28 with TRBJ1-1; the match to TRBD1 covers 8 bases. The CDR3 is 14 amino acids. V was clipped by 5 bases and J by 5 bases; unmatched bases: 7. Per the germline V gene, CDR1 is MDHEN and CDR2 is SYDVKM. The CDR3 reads CASSLTGGGTEAFF. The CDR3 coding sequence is TGTGCCAGCAGTCTTACAGGGGGGGGGACTGAAGCTTTCTTT.

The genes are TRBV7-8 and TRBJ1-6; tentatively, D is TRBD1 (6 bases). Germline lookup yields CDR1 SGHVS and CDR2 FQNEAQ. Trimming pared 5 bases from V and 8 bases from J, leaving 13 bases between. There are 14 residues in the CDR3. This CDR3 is CASSQAGADSPLHF. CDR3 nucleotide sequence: TGTGCCAGCAGCCAGGCAGGGGCGGATTCACCCCTCCACTTT.

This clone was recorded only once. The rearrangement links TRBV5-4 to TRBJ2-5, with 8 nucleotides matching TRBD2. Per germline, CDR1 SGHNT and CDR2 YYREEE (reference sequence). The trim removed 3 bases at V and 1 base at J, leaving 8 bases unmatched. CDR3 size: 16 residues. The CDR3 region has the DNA TGTGCCAGCAGCTCGGCGGGGGGTTGGGTCCAAGAGACCCAGTACTTC. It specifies CASSSAGGWVQETQYF.